The rows below give T cell receptor beta chains drawn from one sample of a study of T-cell memory formation after mild COVID-19. TCRdb re-analysed the 5' RACE reads in MiXCR, keeping a single row per CDR3 protein. Among 110,000 or so distinct CDR3 sequences listed, roughly 20% were seen once. Sequenced: PBMCs or a T cell subset sorted from them (not recorded which). The source is a man aged 18 to 35 who had mild COVID-19 (a few samples of this study predate the infection). Cell type and time point are not known. The CDR3 runs from the conserved cysteine through the conserved F or W. A D gene is named only where the DNA matches it firmly. Clone size is shown for a subset of rows, as once, few, many or a class of expanded clone.

j_call,clone_size,d_call,cdr3_length,v_call,cdr3_aa,cdr3_nt
TRBJ2-1,.,.,11,TRBV6-2/TRBV6-3,CASSYSTEQFF,TGTGCCAGCAGTTACTCAACTGAGCAGTTCTTC
TRBJ2-1,.,TRBD2,18,TRBV29-1,CSDTTGTSGGLSYNEQFF,TGCAGCGACACGACCGGGACTAGCGGGGGCCTCTCCTACAATGAGCAGTTCTTC
TRBJ2-7,few,TRBD1,12,TRBV29-1,CSVTGGVGEQYF,TGCAGCGTAACAGGGGGCGTTGGGGAGCAGTACTTC
TRBJ2-1,.,.,16,TRBV3-1,CASSQEQGDPYNEQFF,TGTGCCAGCAGCCAAGAACAGGGAGATCCCTACAATGAGCAGTTCTTC
TRBJ2-3,few,TRBD1,15,TRBV6-5,CASRSGGYYTDTQYF,TGTGCCAGCAGATCAGGGGGCTATTACACAGATACGCAGTATTTT
TRBJ2-5,.,TRBD1,15,TRBV7-3,CASSSGQGGQETQYF,TGTGCCAGCAGCTCAGGACAGGGAGGACAAGAGACCCAGTACTTC
TRBJ1-1,.,.,12,TRBV3-1,CASSQGVTEAFF,TGTGCCAGCAGCCAAGGAGTAACTGAAGCTTTCTTT
TRBJ1-1,.,TRBD1,15,TRBV6-5,CASTPGTALNTEAFF,TGTGCCAGCACCCCTGGGACAGCCTTGAACACTGAAGCTTTCTTT
TRBJ2-1,.,.,13,TRBV29-1,CSVPGHKYNEQFF,TGCAGCGTCCCGGGACATAAATACAATGAGCAGTTCTTC
TRBJ2-3,.,.,13,TRBV6-6,CASSSRATDTQYF,TGTGCCAGCAGTTCCCGGGCCACAGATACGCAGTATTTT
TRBJ2-3,.,.,12,TRBV12-3/TRBV12-4,CASAARTDTQYF,TGTGCCAGCGCGGCCCGCACAGATACGCAGTATTTT
TRBJ1-1,few,.,14,TRBV28,CASRGVDLDTEAFF,TGTGCCAGCCGCGGGGTGGACCTAGACACTGAAGCTTTCTTT
TRBJ2-3,once,.,14,TRBV6-5,CASGGRGPGDTQYF,TGTGCCAGCGGGGGGCGGGGCCCGGGAGATACGCAGTATTTT
TRBJ2-5,.,.,14,TRBV28,CAIAISGAQETQYF,TGTGCCATCGCCATCTCGGGGGCCCAAGAGACCCAGTACTTC
TRBJ2-7,few,.,17,TRBV10-3,CAISESGYRDSSYEQYF,TGTGCCATCAGTGAGTCAGGGTACAGGGATTCCTCCTACGAGCAGTACTTC
TRBJ2-3,.,.,15,TRBV20-1,CSAHALGGGTDTQYF,TGCAGTGCCCACGCCTTGGGGGGTGGGACAGATACGCAGTATTTT
TRBJ2-7,few,.,12,TRBV9,CASSVGNYEQYF,TGTGCCAGCAGCGTAGGAAACTACGAGCAGTACTTC
TRBJ2-4,.,TRBD2,17,TRBV4-1,CASSQLAGDLAKNIQYF,TGCGCCAGCAGCCAACTAGCGGGCGATCTAGCCAAAAACATTCAGTACTTC
TRBJ1-1,few,.,14,TRBV5-7,CASSWGDKNTEAFF,TGTGCCAGCAGCTGGGGAGACAAGAACACTGAAGCTTTCTTT
TRBJ2-7,few,.,13,TRBV12-3/TRBV12-4,CASSLVGVYEQYF,TGTGCCAGCAGTTTAGTGGGGGTGTACGAGCAGTACTTC
TRBJ2-1,.,TRBD1,15,TRBV20-1,CSARDKTGAGNEQFF,TGCAGTGCTAGAGACAAGACAGGGGCCGGGAATGAGCAGTTCTTC
TRBJ1-3,.,TRBD1,11,TRBV12-3/TRBV12-4,CALGDSTTIYF,TGTGCCTTAGGGGACAGCACCACCATATATTTT
TRBJ1-5,few,.,14,TRBV4-1,CASSRYLGDQPQHF,TGCGCCAGCAGCCGCTACCTAGGAGATCAGCCCCAGCATTTT
TRBJ2-1,.,TRBD2,16,TRBV5-4,CASSFSGGRSYNEQFF,TGTGCCAGCAGCTTTAGCGGGGGACGCTCCTACAATGAGCAGTTCTTC
TRBJ1-4,.,.,15,TRBV11-2,CASSLWGAVNEKLFF,TGTGCCAGCAGCCTCTGGGGGGCAGTTAATGAAAAACTGTTTTTT
TRBJ1-1,few,.,15,TRBV6-2/TRBV6-3,CASSPLRATHTEAFF,TGTGCCAGCAGTCCCCTACGGGCTACCCACACTGAAGCTTTCTTT
TRBJ2-5,few,.,14,TRBV12-3/TRBV12-4,CATSSADRQETQYF,TGTGCCACGTCCTCCGCCGACAGGCAAGAGACCCAGTACTTC
TRBJ1-2,.,.,15,TRBV5-1,CASSLSAGSNYGYTF,TGCGCCAGCAGCTTGTCGGCAGGGTCGAACTATGGCTACACCTTC
TRBJ1-2,few,.,12,TRBV12-3/TRBV12-4,CASSLGNYGYTF,TGTGCCAGCAGTTTAGGGAACTATGGCTACACCTTC
TRBJ2-7,.,.,14,TRBV15,CATSPSELSYEQYF,TGTGCCACCAGCCCCAGCGAACTCTCCTACGAGCAGTACTTC
TRBJ1-2,.,.,13,TRBV5-5,CASSWGRPGGYTF,TGTGCCAGCAGCTGGGGGCGCCCCGGAGGCTACACCTTC
TRBJ2-1,once,TRBD2,15,TRBV7-6,CASSSGTSVYNEQFF,TGTGCCAGCAGTTCCGGGACTAGCGTCTACAATGAGCAGTTCTTC
TRBJ2-1,many,.,11,TRBV12-5,CASGLVYEQFF,TGTGCTAGTGGTTTAGTCTATGAGCAGTTCTTC
TRBJ2-3,.,TRBD2,17,TRBV27,CASSPLTSGGALDTQYF,TGTGCCAGCAGTCCCCTGACTAGCGGGGGGGCGTTGGATACGCAGTATTTT
TRBJ2-2,few,TRBD2,16,TRBV11-2,CASSWTPGTRTGELFF,TGTGCCAGCAGCTGGACCCCGGGGACTAGAACCGGGGAGCTGTTTTTT
TRBJ2-3,few,.,17,TRBV4-1,CASSQPARTSSTDTQYF,TGCGCCAGCAGCCAGCCCGCCCGGACCTCGAGCACAGATACGCAGTATTTT
TRBJ2-2,.,.,15,TRBV7-2,CASSPQGGAPGELFF,TGTGCCAGCAGCCCCCAAGGGGGGGCCCCCGGGGAGCTGTTTTTT
TRBJ1-5,.,.,15,TRBV7-9,CASSSSGVSNQPQHF,TGTGCCAGCAGTTCGTCGGGCGTAAGCAATCAGCCCCAGCATTTT
TRBJ2-1,.,.,13,TRBV11-2,CASSPGTPREQFF,TGTGCCAGCAGCCCGGGGACCCCCAGGGAGCAGTTCTTC
TRBJ1-3,few,.,14,TRBV7-9,CASRMDTLGNTIYF,TGTGCCAGCAGGATGGACACCTTAGGAAACACCATATATTTT
TRBJ2-1,few,TRBD2,15,TRBV6-5,CASRLLAGGPNEQFF,TGTGCCAGCAGACTCCTAGCGGGGGGCCCCAATGAGCAGTTCTTC
TRBJ1-1,few,TRBD1,12,TRBV7-6,CASSPGTGITFF,TGTGCCAGCAGCCCCGGGACAGGGATAACTTTCTTT
TRBJ1-1,.,.,16,TRBV5-1,CASSLFSGAMNTEAFF,TGCGCCAGCAGCTTGTTTTCAGGGGCAATGAACACTGAAGCTTTCTTT
TRBJ1-2,.,.,12,TRBV11-2,CASSGQQGGYTF,TGTGCCAGCAGCGGCCAACAAGGGGGCTACACCTTC
TRBJ1-2,.,.,13,TRBV4-1,CASSQGPGGGYTF,TGCGCCAGCAGCCAAGGACCGGGGGGCGGCTACACCTTC
TRBJ2-3,.,TRBD2,15,TRBV6-5,CASRPLAGSTDTQYF,TGTGCCAGCAGACCTCTAGCGGGGTCGACAGATACACAGTATTTT
TRBJ2-3,few,.,13,TRBV3-1,CASSQGWAPTQYF,TGTGCCAGCAGCCAAGGGTGGGCGCCTACGCAGTATTTT
TRBJ2-3,.,TRBD2,15,TRBV15,CATSRAGGGADTQYF,TGTGCCACCAGCAGAGCGGGGGGGGGGGCAGATACGCAGTATTTT
TRBJ2-5,few,.,14,TRBV5-1,CASSLGYNQETQYF,TGCGCCAGCAGCTTGGGTTACAACCAAGAGACCCAGTACTTC